One and the same sample provided the 14 T cell receptor beta chains below, sequenced in a study of graft-versus-host responses after intestinal transplantation. Sequencing used immunoSEQ multiplex PCR; TCRdb keeps in-frame clones, though not all of them. The table shows about 10,000 clones, with 76% occurring only once. Once graft tissue had been processed, intraepithelial and lamina propria lymphocytes were released. Source: ileum tissue, taken 23 days after intestinal transplant. The receptors stem from a human patient who received an intestinal transplant, so some T cells may come from the graft donor.

Here the CDR3 DNA reads TGTGCCAGCAGCTTAATAGGAACCTACGAGCAGTACTTC. Residues: CASSLIGTYEQYF. The chain joins TRBV27 to TRBJ2-7; D is ambiguous. This CDR3 region has 13 residues. With 6 bases removed from V and 2 bases from J, the gap between germline ends came to 11 bases. In germline, CDR1 is MNHEY, CDR2 SMNVEV (reference sequence).

The chain links TRBV5-1 to TRBJ2-2; D perhaps matches TRBD1 (6 bases). The CDR3 runs to 13 residues. The V gene lost 4 bases and the J gene lost 7 bases, with 11 bases spanning the gap. Germline loops: CDR1 SGHRS, CDR2 YFSETQ. This CDR3 is CASSTTGYGELFF. The CDR3 DNA sequence: TGCGCCAGCAGCACCACAGGGTACGGGGAGCTGTTTTTT.

This chain uses TRBV4-1 with TRBJ2-2; D not resolved. Germline V gives CDR1 MGHRA, CDR2 YSYEKL. The CDR3 covers 14 residues. The ends were cut back, 1 base at V and 7 bases at J, with 10 bases in the middle. CDR3 amino acids: CASSQGVGFGELFF. As DNA, the CDR3 is TGCGCCAGCAGCCAAGGAGTGGGATTCGGGGAGCTGTTTTTT.

This clone occurred once. The chain employs TRBV7-2 and TRBJ2-5; 7 positions match TRBD2. V lost 3 bases, J lost 9 bases, and 7 bases stayed unmatched. The CDR3 has 13 residues. Germline V lookup: CDR1 SGHTA, CDR2 FQGNSA. The CDR3 DNA reads TGTGCCAGCAGCTTTCGGGAGGCGGCGGCCCAGTACTTC. It is translated as CASSFREAAAQYF. The full variable domain, with the rest looked up from reference TRBV7-2 and TRBJ2-5, is GAGVSQSPSNKVTEKGKDVELRCDPISGHTALYWYRQSLGQGLEFLIYFQGNSAPDKSGLPSDRFSAERTGGSVSTLTIQRTQQEDSAVYLCASSFREAAAQYFGPGTRLLVL.

V is TRBV13 and J is TRBJ2-3; D perhaps matches TRBD2 (6 bases). Looked up from germline, CDR1 is PRHDT and CDR2 is FYEKMQ (reference sequence). The CDR3 runs 14 residues. Trimming removed 5 bases at V and 1 base at J, with 10 bases between. The CDR3 nucleotides read TGTGCCAGCAGCATCAGACTAGGCACAGATACGCAGTATTTT. It codes for CASSIRLGTDTQYF. Variable domain in full (rest from reference TRBV13 and TRBJ2-3): AAGVIQSPRHLIKEKRETATLKCYPIPRHDTVYWYQQGPGQDPQFLISFYEKMQSDKGSIPDRFSAQQFSDYHSELNMSSLELGDSALYFCASSIRLGTDTQYFGPGTRLTVL.

This clone was detected a few times. The rearrangement links TRBV4-1 to TRBJ2-3; weak D call: TRBD2 (5 bases). The CDR3 runs to 15 residues. Trimming took off 0 bases at V and 4 bases at J, with 11 bases between the two ends. CDR1 and CDR2 from the germline V gene are MGHRA and YSYEKL. CDR3 residues: CASSQDRGVSDTQYF. CDR3 DNA sequence: TGCGCCAGCAGCCAAGATCGGGGAGTCTCAGATACGCAGTATTTT.

This chain connects TRBV7-3 to TRBJ2-3, with TRBD2 identical over 9 bases. Germline loops: CDR1 SGHTA, CDR2 FQGTGA. V lost 6 bases, J lost 2 bases, and 6 bases stayed unmatched. The CDR3 extends over 15 amino acids. CDR3: CASSPSGALTDTQYF. The CDR3 DNA sequence: TGTGCCAGCAGTCCTAGCGGGGCCCTCACAGATACGCAGTATTTT.

V is TRBV28 and J is TRBJ1-4; 8 nucleotides line up with TRBD1. Germline V gives CDR1 MDHEN, CDR2 SYDVKM. The CDR3 is 15 amino acids. Unmatched junction bases numbered 5, after V lost 5 bases and J lost 3 bases. The CDR3 nucleotides read TGTGCCAGCAGTCAGGGGGCGCTTTCTAATGAAAAACTGTTTTTT. Translated: CASSQGALSNEKLFF.

This clone was seen just once. The rearrangement uses TRBV5-1 and TRBJ2-3; D assignment may be TRBD1 or TRBD2 (5 bases each). Between the trimmed V and J ends, which lost 0 bases and 7 bases, there was a span of 21 bases. The V gene's germline CDR1 is SGHRS and CDR2 YFSETQ. The CDR3 loop spans 17 amino acids. DNA for the CDR3: TGCGCCAGCAGCTTGGGGGCCCCGGGACCCCGGTCGAATACGCAGTATTTT. This translates into CASSLGAPGPRSNTQYF.

V is TRBV19 and J is TRBJ2-5, with D perhaps TRBD2 (6 bases). The last part of the DNA fits TRBJ2-7 better; the J call may be wrong. From germline, CDR1 is LNHDA and CDR2 SQIVND (reference sequence). The CDR3 contains 16 residues. CDR3 in DNA: TGTGCCAGTAGTATAGATGGGGGAGGAGGTTCCTACGAGCAGTACTTC. This sequence encodes CASSIDGGGGSYEQYF.

The sample holds a few counts of this clone. This chain connects TRBV7-8 to TRBJ2-7; 10 nucleotides line up with TRBD1. J was trimmed by 2 bases and V by 7 bases; bases with no gene match: 8. Germline assignment: CDR1 SGHVS and CDR2 FQNEAQ. The CDR3 runs to 15 residues. The CDR3 DNA reads as TGTGCCAGCACCGGAACCGGGACAGGGGCCTACGAGCAGTACTTC. It translates to CASTGTGTGAYEQYF. The full variable domain, its missing parts supplied by reference TRBV7-8 and TRBJ2-7, is GAGVSQSPRYKVAKRGQDVALRCDPISGHVSLFWYQQALGQGPEFLTYFQNEAQLDKSGLPSDRFFAERPEGSVSTLKIQRTQQEDSAVYLCASTGTGTGAYEQYFGPGTRLTVT.

The gene calls are TRBV6-1 and TRBJ1-5; weak D call: TRBD1 (6 bases). Trimming shortened V by 10 bases and J by 1 base, and 8 bases separated the two germline ends. The CDR3 has 12 residues. Per germline, CDR1 MNHNS and CDR2 SASEGT. CDR3 DNA: TGTGCCACAGGGGCGAGCAATCAGCCCCAGCATTTT. Translating it yields CATGASNQPQHF.

This clone rates as large. The chain couples TRBV4-1 to TRBJ2-7; unclear D gene. The CDR3 loop spans 13 amino acids. Looked up from germline, CDR1 is MGHRA and CDR2 is YSYEKL. V was cut by 3 bases and J by 3 bases, with 9 bases left in between. CDR3 DNA sequence: TGCGCCAGCAGCCAGCCGCGGAGCTACGAGCAGTACTTC. It is translated as CASSQPRSYEQYF.

To note about this clone: Germline and junction disagree at one end, which may indicate a read error. CDR3 region: CASSQGLAGENEQFF. The CDR3 DNA reads as TGTGCTAGCAGTCAGGGGCTAGCGGGAGAGAATGAGCAGTTCTTC. The chain carries TRBV7-7 and TRBJ2-1, with 10 bases that match TRBD2. Germline values: CDR1 SSHAT, CDR2 FNYEAQ (reference sequence). This CDR3 has 15 residues.